This TCR beta chain was identified in a study of blood T cell repertoires in COVID-19. Study details: Collection of acute and convalescent COVID-19 samples took place in the United States, Italy and Spain. The analysed material was cDNA or gDNA that came from T cells, B-cell-depleted T cells, or PBMCs.

The CDR3 has 17 residues. Germline V CDR1 and CDR2: MNHEY, SMNVEV (reference sequence). V shed 0 bases and J 3 bases; nucleotides not matched to a gene: 7. Under the authors' procedure: Reference gene primer amplification gave estimated nucleated cell counts. The protocol was immunoSEQ multiplex PCR, while the TCRdb copy is restricted to in-frame clones and leaves out a portion. That table supplies the V and J calls and clone size; D and trimming were determined from the DNA. The data show approximately 100,000 clones, 71% seen once. The specimen sequenced was peripheral blood. The chain couples TRBV27 to TRBJ2-2; 7 nucleotides line up with TRBD1. This TCR derives from a human donor with acute or convalescent COVID-19. The donor label of this sample is uncertain. Here the CDR3 DNA reads TGTGCCAGCAGTTTATCGTTAGGGGGCGCGGACACCGGGGAGCTGTTTTTT. Translating it yields CASSLSLGGADTGELFF.